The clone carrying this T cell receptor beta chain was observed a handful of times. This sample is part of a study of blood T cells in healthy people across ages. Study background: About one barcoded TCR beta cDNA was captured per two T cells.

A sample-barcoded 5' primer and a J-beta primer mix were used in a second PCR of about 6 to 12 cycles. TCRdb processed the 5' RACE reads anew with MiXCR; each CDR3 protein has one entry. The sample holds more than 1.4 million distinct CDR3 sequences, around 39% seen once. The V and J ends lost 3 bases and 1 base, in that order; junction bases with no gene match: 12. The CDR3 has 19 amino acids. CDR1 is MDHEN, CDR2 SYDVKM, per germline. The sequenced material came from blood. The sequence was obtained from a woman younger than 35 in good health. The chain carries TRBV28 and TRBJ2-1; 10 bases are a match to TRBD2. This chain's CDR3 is CASSFPAGGPSNSYNEQFF. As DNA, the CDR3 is TGTGCCAGCAGTTTTCCAGCGGGGGGGCCAAGTAATTCCTACAATGAGCAGTTCTTC. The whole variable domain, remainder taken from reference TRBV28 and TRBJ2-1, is DVKVTQSSRYLVKRTGEKVFLECVQDMDHENMFWYRQDPGLGLRLIYFSYDVKMKEKGDIPEGYSVSREKKERFSLILESASTNQTSMYLCASSFPAGGPSNSYNEQFFGPGTRLTVL.